This T cell receptor beta chain derives from a study of blood T cell repertoires in COVID-19. Germline CDR1 reads SGHVS; CDR2 reads FNYEAQ. The V gene lost 1 base and the J gene lost 6 bases, with 15 bases spanning the gap. This CDR3 contains 16 residues. The table came from immunoSEQ multiplex PCR; TCRdb's copy has only in-frame clones and leaves some out. The sample records more than 200,000 clones, about 90% being singletons. What was sequenced was PBMCs or T cells enriched from blood (not recorded which). The receptor comes from a woman in her 30s with acute COVID-19. This sequence joins TRBV7-6 and TRBJ2-2; D call uncertain. For the CDR3, the DNA is TGTGCCAGCAGCTTAGTGGCAGGCGTTTGGCCCGGGGAGCTGTTTTTT. Its translation is CASSLVAGVWPGELFF. Filled out from reference TRBV7-6 and TRBJ2-2, the complete variable domain reads GAGVSQSPRYKVTKRGQDVALRCDPISGHVSLYWYRQALGQGPEFLTYFNYEAQQDKSGLPNDRFSAERPEGSISTLTIQRTEQRDSAMYRCASSLVAGVWPGELFFGEGSRLTVL.